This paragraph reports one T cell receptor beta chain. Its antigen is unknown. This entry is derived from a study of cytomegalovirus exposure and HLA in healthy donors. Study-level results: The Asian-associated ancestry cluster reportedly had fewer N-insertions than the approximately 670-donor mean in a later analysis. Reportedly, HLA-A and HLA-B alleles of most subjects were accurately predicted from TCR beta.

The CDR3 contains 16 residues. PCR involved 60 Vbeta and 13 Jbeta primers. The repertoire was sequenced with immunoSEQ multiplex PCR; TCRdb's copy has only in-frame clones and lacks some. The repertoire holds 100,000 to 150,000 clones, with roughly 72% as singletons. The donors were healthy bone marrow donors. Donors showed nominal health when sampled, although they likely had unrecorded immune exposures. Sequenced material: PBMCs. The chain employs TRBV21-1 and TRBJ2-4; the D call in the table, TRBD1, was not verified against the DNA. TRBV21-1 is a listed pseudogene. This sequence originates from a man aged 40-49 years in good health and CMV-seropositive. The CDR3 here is CASSERGRQAKNIQYF. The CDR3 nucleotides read TGTGCCAGCAGCGAAAGGGGGCGCCAGGCCAAAAACATTCAGTACTTC.